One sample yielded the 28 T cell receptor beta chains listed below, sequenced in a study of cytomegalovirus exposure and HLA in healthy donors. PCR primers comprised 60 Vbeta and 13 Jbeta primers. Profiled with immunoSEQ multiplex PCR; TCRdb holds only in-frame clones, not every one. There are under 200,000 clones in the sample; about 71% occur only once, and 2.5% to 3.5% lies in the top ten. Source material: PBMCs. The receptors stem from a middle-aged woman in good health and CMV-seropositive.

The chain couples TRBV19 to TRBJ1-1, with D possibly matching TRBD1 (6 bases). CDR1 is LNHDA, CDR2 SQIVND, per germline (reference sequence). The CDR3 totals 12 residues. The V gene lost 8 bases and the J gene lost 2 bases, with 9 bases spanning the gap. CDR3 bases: TGTGCCAGTTGGGACATTAACACTGAAGCTTTCTTT. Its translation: CASWDINTEAFF.

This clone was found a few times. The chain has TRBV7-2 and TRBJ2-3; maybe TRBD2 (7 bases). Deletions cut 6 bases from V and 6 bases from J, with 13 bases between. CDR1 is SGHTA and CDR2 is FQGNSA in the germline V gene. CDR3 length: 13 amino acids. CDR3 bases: TGTGCCAGCAGAACGGGGGGCGGGGATACGCAGTATTTT. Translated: CASRTGGGDTQYF. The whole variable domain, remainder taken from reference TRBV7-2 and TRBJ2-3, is GAGVSQSPSNKVTEKGKDVELRCDPISGHTALYWYRQSLGQGLEFLIYFQGNSAPDKSGLPSDRFSAERTGGSVSTLTIQRTQQEDSAVYLCASRTGGGDTQYFGPGTRLTVL.

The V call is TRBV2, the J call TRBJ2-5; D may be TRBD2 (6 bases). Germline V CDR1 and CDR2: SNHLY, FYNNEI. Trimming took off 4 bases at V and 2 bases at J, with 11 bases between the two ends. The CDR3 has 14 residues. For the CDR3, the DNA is TGTGCCAGCAGTGCGGGACTCCAACAAGAGACCCAGTACTTC. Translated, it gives CASSAGLQQETQYF.

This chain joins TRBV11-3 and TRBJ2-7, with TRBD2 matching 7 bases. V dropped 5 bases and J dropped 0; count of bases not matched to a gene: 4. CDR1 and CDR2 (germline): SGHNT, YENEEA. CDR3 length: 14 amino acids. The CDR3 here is CASSPAGPSYEQYF. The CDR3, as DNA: TGTGCCAGCAGCCCAGCGGGGCCCTCCTACGAGCAGTACTTC.

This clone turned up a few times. CDR3 sequence (DNA): TGTGCCAGCAGTGCCCATGGAGAGGAAAAACTGTTTTTT. Its protein is CASSAHGEEKLFF. The chain links TRBV25-1 to TRBJ1-4; D ambiguous. The germline CDR1 and CDR2 sequences are MGHDK and SYGVNS. The CDR3 is 13 amino acids. Trimming removed 4 bases from V and 8 bases from J, with 11 bases in between.

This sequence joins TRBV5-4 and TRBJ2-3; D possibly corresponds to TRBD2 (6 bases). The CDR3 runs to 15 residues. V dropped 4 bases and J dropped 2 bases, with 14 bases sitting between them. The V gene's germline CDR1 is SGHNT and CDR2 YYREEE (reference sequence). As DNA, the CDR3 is TGTGCCAGCAGCACACCGGGACTGCCCACAGATACGCAGTATTTT. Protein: CASSTPGLPTDTQYF.

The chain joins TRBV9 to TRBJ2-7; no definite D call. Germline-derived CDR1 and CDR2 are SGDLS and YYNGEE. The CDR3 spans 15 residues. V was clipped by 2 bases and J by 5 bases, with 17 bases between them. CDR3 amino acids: CASSVGRSSPNEQYF. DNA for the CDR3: TGTGCCAGCAGCGTTGGCAGGTCTTCTCCCAACGAGCAGTACTTC. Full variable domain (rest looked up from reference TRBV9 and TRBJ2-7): DSGVTQTPKHLITATGQRVTLRCSPRSGDLSVYWYQQSLDQGLQFLIQYYNGEERAKGNILERFSAQQFPDLHSELNLSSLELGDSALYFCASSVGRSSPNEQYFGPGTRLTVT.

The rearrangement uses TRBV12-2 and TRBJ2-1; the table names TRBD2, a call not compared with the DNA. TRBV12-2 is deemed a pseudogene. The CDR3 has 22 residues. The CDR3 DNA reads TGTGCAAGTCGCTTAATTGTTATATACGCGGGATTACCCCCGAGCTCCTACAATGAGCAGTTCTTC. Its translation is CASRLIVIYAGLPPSSYNEQFF.

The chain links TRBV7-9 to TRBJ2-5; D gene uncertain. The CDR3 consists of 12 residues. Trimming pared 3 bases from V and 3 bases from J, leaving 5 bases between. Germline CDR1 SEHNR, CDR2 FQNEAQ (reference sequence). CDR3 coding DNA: TGTGCCAGCAGCTTCAGTGAAGAGACCCAGTACTTC. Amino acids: CASSFSEETQYF. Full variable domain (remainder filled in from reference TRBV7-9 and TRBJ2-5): DTGVSQNPRHKITKRGQNVTFRCDPISEHNRLYWYRQTLGQGPEFLTYFQNEAQLEKSRLLSDRFSAERPKGSFSTLEIQRTEQGDSAMYLCASSFSEETQYFGPGTRLLVL.

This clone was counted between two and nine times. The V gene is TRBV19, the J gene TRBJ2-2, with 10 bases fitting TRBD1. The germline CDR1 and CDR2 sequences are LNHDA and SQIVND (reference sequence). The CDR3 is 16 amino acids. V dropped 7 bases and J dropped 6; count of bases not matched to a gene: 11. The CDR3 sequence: CASNDPGQGFSGELFF. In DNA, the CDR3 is TGTGCCAGTAATGATCCGGGACAGGGGTTTTCCGGGGAGCTGTTTTTT.

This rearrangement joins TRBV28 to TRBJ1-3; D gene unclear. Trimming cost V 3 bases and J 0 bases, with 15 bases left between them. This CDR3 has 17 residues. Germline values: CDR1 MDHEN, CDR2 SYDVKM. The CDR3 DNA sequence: TGTGCCAGCAGTTTGTGGGTACAGCGGAGCTCTGGAAACACCATATATTTT. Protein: CASSLWVQRSSGNTIYF.

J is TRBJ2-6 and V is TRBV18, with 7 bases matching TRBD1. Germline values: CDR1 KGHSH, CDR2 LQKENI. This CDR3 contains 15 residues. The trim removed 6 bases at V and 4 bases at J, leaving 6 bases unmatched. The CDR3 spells CASSYDRDGANVLTF. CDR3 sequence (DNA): TGTGCCAGCTCGTATGACAGGGACGGGGCCAACGTCCTGACTTTC.

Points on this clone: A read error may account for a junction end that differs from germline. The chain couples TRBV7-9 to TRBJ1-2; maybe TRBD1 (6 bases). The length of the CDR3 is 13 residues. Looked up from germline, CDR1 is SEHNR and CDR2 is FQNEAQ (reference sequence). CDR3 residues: CASSLPGGYGYPF. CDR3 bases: TGTGCCAGCAGCCTTCCGGGGGGCTATGGCTACCCCTTC. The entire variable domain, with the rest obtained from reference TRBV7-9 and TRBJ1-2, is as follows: DTGVSQNPRHKITKRGQNVTFRCDPISEHNRLYWYRQTLGQGPEFLTYFQNEAQLEKSRLLSDRFSAERPKGSFSTLEIQRTEQGDSAMYLCASSLPGGYGYPFGSGTRLTVV.

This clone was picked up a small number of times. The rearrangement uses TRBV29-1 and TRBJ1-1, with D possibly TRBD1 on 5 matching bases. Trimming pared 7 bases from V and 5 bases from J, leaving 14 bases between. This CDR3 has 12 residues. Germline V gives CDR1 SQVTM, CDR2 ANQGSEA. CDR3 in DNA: TGCAGCGGGACGCAGGGTGGGACTGAAGCTTTCTTT. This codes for CSGTQGGTEAFF.

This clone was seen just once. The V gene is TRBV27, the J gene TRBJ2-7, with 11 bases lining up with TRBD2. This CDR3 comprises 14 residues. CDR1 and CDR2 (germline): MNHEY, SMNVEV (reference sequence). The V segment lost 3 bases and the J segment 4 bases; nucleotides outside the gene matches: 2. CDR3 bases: TGTGCCAGCAGTTTCGGGACTAGCGGATACGAGCAGTACTTC. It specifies CASSFGTSGYEQYF.

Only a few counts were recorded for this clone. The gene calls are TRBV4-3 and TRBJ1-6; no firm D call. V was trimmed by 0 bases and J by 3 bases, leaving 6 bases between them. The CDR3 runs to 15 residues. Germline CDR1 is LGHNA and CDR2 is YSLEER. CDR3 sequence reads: CASSQDQDYNSPLHF. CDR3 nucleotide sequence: TGCGCCAGCAGCCAAGACCAGGACTATAATTCACCCCTCCACTTT.

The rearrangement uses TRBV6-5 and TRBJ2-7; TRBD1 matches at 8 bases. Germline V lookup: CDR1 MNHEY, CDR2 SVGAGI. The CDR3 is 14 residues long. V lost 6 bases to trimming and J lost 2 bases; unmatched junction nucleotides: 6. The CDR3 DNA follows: TGTGCCAGCAGGGGCTTGACAGGGGCCTACGAGCAGTACTTC. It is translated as CASRGLTGAYEQYF.

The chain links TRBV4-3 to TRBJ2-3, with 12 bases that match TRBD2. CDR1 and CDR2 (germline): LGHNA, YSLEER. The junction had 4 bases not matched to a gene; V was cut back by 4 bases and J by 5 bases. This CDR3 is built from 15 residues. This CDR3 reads CASSRGLAGIDTQYF. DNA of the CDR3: TGCGCCAGCAGCCGTGGACTAGCGGGAATAGATACGCAGTATTTT.

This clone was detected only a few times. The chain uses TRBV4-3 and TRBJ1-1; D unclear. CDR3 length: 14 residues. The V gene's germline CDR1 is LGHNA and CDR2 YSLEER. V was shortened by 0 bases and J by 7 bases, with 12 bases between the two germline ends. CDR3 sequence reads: CASSQDSAGGEAFF. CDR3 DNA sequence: TGCGCCAGCAGCCAAGATAGTGCGGGAGGTGAAGCTTTCTTT.

CDR3 loop: CATSRAFLGQGMTEAFF. The DNA of the CDR3 is TGTGCCACCAGCAGAGCCTTTTTGGGGCAGGGAATGACTGAAGCTTTCTTT. The V call is TRBV15, the J call TRBJ1-1; D is perhaps TRBD1 (5 bases). V lost 1 base and J 5 bases, leaving 20 bases between the germline ends. The CDR3 has 17 amino acids. Germline assignment: CDR1 LNHNV and CDR2 YYDKDF (reference sequence).

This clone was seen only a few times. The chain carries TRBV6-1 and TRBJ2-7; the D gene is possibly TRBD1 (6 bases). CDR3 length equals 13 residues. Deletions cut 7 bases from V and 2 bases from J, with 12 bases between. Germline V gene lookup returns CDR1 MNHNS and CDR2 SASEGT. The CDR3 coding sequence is TGTGCCAGCATAGATACAGGGACCTACGAGCAGTACTTC. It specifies CASIDTGTYEQYF.

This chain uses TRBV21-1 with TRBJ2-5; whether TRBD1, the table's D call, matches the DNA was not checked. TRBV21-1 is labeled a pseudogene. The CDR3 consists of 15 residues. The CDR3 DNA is TGTGCCAGCAGCAAAGACGACAGGGCTAAAGAGACCCAGTACTTC. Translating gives CASSKDDRAKETQYF.

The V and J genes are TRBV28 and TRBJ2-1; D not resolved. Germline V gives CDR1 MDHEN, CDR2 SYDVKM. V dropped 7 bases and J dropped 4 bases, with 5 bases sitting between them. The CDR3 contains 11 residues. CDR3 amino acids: CASKRYNEQFF. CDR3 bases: TGTGCCAGCAAACGGTACAATGAGCAGTTCTTC.

The DNA for the CDR3 is TGTGCCAGCAGCGCCGAGGTGGGACTAGCGGGAGACAACGAGCAGTACTTC. Its protein product is CASSAEVGLAGDNEQYF. The chain joins TRBV9 to TRBJ2-7, with 14 bases identical to TRBD2. This CDR3 is 17 amino acids long. Trimming took 3 bases from V and 5 from J; bases not matched to a gene: 10. CDR1 SGDLS and CDR2 YYNGEE come from the germline V gene.

CDR3 residues: CASSLKDRGAETQYF. As DNA, the CDR3 is TGTGCCAGCAGCTTAAAGGACAGGGGTGCAGAGACCCAGTACTTC. The chain has TRBV7-2 and TRBJ2-5; TRBD1 matches 9 bases. The CDR3 is 15 amino acids. With 2 bases clipped from V and 4 bases from J, the junction kept 5 bases outside the gene matches. Germline V gives CDR1 SGHTA, CDR2 FQGNSA.

CDR3 sequence: CASSIRTGGETQYF. The CDR3 nucleotides are TGCGCCAGCAGCATACGGACAGGCGGGGAGACCCAGTACTTC. The chain is built from TRBV5-1 and TRBJ2-5; 7 nucleotides agree with TRBD1. This CDR3 region has 14 residues. In germline, CDR1 is SGHRS, CDR2 YFSETQ. The V segment lost 4 bases and the J segment 5 bases; nucleotides outside the gene matches: 8.

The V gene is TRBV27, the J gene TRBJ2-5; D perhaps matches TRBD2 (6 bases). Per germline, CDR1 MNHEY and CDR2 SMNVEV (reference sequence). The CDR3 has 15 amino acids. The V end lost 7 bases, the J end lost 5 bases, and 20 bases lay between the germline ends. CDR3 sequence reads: CASKTSDQRGETQYF. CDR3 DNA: TGTGCCAGCAAGACGAGCGACCAACGGGGGGAGACCCAGTACTTC.

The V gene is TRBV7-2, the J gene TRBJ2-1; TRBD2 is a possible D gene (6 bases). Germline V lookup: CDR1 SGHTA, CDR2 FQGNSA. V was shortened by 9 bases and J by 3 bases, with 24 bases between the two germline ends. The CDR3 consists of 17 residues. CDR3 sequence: CASSRRVLGLYYNEQFF. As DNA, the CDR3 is TGTGCCAGTAGCAGACGGGTCCTGGGACTCTACTACAATGAGCAGTTCTTC. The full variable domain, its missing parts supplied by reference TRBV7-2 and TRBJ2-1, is GAGVSQSPSNKVTEKGKDVELRCDPISGHTALYWYRQSLGQGLEFLIYFQGNSAPDKSGLPSDRFSAERTGGSVSTLTIQRTQQEDSAVYLCASSRRVLGLYYNEQFFGPGTRLTVL.